The entry below describes one TCR beta chain. The target antigen is unknown. PCR used 60 Vbeta primers and 13 Jbeta primers. Original methodology: A later analysis counted 65 million to 80 million unique TCR beta chains, around 10 million shared. Profiling relied on immunoSEQ multiplex PCR, and the TCRdb table lists in-frame clones only, not all of them. The DNA gave D and trimming, while V, J and clone size come from that table. This sample carries tens of thousands of clones, 85% to 90% of them seen once, and the ten largest clones take approximately 2.3%. This record belongs to a study of cytomegalovirus exposure and HLA in healthy donors. Study findings and constraints: Sequences of the TCR beta chain were said to predict the HLA-A and HLA-B alleles of most subjects accurately.

This CDR3 has 15 amino acids. The germline V gene has CDR1 SGHAT and CDR2 FQNNGV. Trimming pared 0 bases from V and 8 bases from J, leaving 14 bases between. The sequencing sample was made of PBMCs. This chain connects TRBV11-2 to TRBJ2-4; tentatively, D is TRBD1 (5 bases). The clonotype originates from a young man in good health and CMV-seronegative. The chain's CDR3 is CASSLDLSRGHIQYF. Here the CDR3 DNA reads TGTGCCAGCAGCTTAGATTTGTCTAGGGGTCACATTCAGTACTTC. Drawing the rest from reference TRBV11-2 and TRBJ2-4, the complete variable domain is EAGVAQSPRYKIIEKRQSVAFWCNPISGHATLYWYQQILGQGPKLLIQFQNNGVVDDSQLPKDRFSAERLKGVDSTLKIQPAKLEDSAVYLCASSLDLSRGHIQYFGAGTRLSVL.